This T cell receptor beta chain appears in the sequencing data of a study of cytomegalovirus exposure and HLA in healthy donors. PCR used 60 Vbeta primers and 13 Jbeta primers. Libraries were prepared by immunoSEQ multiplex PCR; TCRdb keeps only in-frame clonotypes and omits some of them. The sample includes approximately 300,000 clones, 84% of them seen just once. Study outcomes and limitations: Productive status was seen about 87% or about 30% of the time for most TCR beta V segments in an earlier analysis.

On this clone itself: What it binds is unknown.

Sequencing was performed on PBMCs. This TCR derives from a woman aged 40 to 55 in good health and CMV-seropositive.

The CDR3 protein is CASSPEGGPSGANVLTF. CDR3 sequence (DNA): TGTGCCAGCTCACCGGAGGGAGGGCCCTCTGGGGCCAACGTCCTGACTTTC. This chain uses TRBV18 with TRBJ2-6; TRBD2 matches 7 bases. Looked up from germline, CDR1 is KGHSH and CDR2 is LQKENI. Losses at the gene ends were 3 bases for V and 0 bases for J; bases not matched to a gene: 5. The CDR3 loop spans 17 amino acids.